This T cell receptor (beta chain) was profiled in a study of glioma-infiltrating T cells after dendritic cell vaccination. Profiling relied on immunoSEQ multiplex PCR, and the TCRdb table lists in-frame clones only, not all of them. Counted here are around 67,000 clones, about four fifths occurring once; the ten biggest clones make up around 8%. With V trimmed by 2 bases and J by 2 bases, 3 bases remained unmatched. CDR1 is SNHLY and CDR2 is FYNNEI in the germline V gene. The CDR3 contains 15 residues. The chain employs TRBV2 and TRBJ2-3, with 8 bases matching TRBD2. The sequence was collected from a human donor with glioblastoma. Sequencing used blood, obtained before dendritic cell vaccination. Here the CDR3 reads CASSELAGATDTQYF. The CDR3 nucleotides are TGTGCCAGCAGTGAACTAGCGGGCGCCACAGATACGCAGTATTTT.